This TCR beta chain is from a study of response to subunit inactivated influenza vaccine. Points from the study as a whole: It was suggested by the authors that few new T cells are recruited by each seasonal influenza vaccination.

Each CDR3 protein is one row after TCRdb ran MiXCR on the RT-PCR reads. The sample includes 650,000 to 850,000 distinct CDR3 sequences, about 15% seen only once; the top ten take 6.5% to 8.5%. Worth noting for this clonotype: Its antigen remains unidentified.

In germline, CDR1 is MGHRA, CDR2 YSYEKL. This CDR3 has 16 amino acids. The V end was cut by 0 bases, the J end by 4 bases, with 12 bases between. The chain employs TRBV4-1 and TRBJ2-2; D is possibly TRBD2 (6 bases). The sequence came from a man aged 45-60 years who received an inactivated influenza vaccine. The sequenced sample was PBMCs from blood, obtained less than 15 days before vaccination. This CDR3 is CASSQDEGRSTGELFF. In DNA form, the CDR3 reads TGCGCCAGCAGCCAAGATGAAGGGAGGAGCACCGGGGAGCTGTTTTTT.